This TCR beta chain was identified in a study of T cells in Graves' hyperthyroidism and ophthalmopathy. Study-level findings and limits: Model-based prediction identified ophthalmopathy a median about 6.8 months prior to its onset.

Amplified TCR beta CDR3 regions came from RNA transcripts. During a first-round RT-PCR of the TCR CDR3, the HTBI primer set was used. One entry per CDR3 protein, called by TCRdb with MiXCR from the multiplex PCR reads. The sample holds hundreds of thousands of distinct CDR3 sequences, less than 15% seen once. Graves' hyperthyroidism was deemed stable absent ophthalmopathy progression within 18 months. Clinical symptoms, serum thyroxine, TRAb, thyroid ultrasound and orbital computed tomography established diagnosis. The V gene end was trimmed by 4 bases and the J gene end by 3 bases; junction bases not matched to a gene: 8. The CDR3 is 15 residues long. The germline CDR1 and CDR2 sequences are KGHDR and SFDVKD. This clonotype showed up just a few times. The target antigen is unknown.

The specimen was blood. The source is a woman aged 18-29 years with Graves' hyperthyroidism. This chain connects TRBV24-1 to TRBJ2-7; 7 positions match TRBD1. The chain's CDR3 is CATSDSRDRDYEQYF. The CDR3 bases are TGTGCCACCAGTGACTCCCGGGACAGAGACTACGAGCAGTACTTC.